The source of this TCR beta chain is a study of T-cell reconstitution after alpha-beta-depleted transplantation in children. Study-wide points: One year after transplant, T-cell counts and diversity came mostly from newly produced T cells. TCRbeta diversity was high at day 60 in some patients (a result of surviving recipient T cells and thymic progenitors). Several hundred expanded graft clones reportedly supplied alpha-beta T cells about two months after transplant.

A TCRbeta library incorporating unique molecular identifiers was prepared. A single record per CDR3 protein comes from TCRdb applying MiXCR to the PCR reads. The sample has hundreds of thousands of distinct CDR3 sequences; roughly a tenth are singletons. This clonotype was seen a few times. No antigen is known for it. CDR3 length: 12 residues. Trimming shortened V by 7 bases and J by 5 bases, and 11 bases separated the two germline ends. This TCR derives from a child under 10 years old with inherited bone marrow failure, due to receive a stem cell transplant. The sample consisted of PBMCs, taken before TCRalphabeta/CD19-depleted stem cell transplant. The chain has TRBV12-3 or TRBV12-4 and TRBJ1-1, with D possibly being TRBD1 (6 bases). The CDR3 protein is CASTTGKTEAFF. CDR3 in DNA: TGTGCCAGCACCACAGGGAAGACTGAAGCTTTCTTT.